The 17 T cell receptor beta chains below were found in one sample sequenced in a study of human T cells and chemical hapten exposure. Time point of the sample: pre-sensitization, week 0. The sample's treatment: therapeutic diphenylcyclopropenone sensitization with weekly scalp DPC. One entry per CDR3 protein, called by TCRdb with MiXCR from the RACE reads. This sample has fewer than 65,000 distinct CDR3 sequences, with around 9.4% found just once. This material consisted of whole blood, taken in connection with sensitization to the hapten diphenylcyclopropenone (DPC). Source of these receptors: a woman in her forties with alopecia areata. Some clones in this sample may be carry-over from other donors' samples.

This clonotype was recorded a few times. CDR3 region: CASSHPGFDTEAFF. CDR3 in DNA: TGTGCCAGCAGCCACCCAGGGTTCGACACTGAAGCTTTCTTT. The chain uses TRBV14 and TRBJ1-1, with a weak D call TRBD1 (5 bases). CDR1 and CDR2 from the germline V gene are SGHDN and FVKESK. This CDR3 spans 14 amino acids. Between the trimmed V and J ends, which lost 3 bases and 3 bases, there was a span of 11 bases.

This clonotype was seen a few times. The V gene is TRBV12-3 or TRBV12-4, the J gene TRBJ2-7; no reliable D call. V was trimmed by 6 bases and J by 2 bases, leaving 14 bases between them. The CDR3 runs 14 residues. The CDR3 DNA sequence: TGTGCCAGCAGCGGTCCGGAGCCCCCCTACGAGCAGTACTTC. This encodes CASSGPEPPYEQYF.

The chain couples TRBV27 to TRBJ1-6; a possible D gene is TRBD1 (5 bases). Germline assignment: CDR1 MNHEY and CDR2 SMNVEV (reference sequence). The CDR3 length is 14 residues. Deletions cut 7 bases from V and 7 bases from J, with 14 bases between. The CDR3 region is CASTPLGENSPLHF. The CDR3, as DNA: TGTGCCAGCACCCCACTAGGGGAAAATTCACCCCTCCACTTT.

Many counts were recorded for this clonotype. The J gene is TRBJ2-2, the V gene TRBV14, with 8 bases identical to TRBD1. Trimming at V came to 2 bases and at J to 2 bases, leaving 4 bases not matched to a gene. The CDR3 is made up of 16 amino acids. Germline loops: CDR1 SGHDN, CDR2 FVKESK. CDR3 in amino acids: CASSQQGARNTGELFF. CDR3 nucleotide sequence: TGTGCCAGCAGCCAACAGGGGGCGCGAAACACCGGGGAGCTGTTTTTT.

This clonotype turned up a few times. The J gene is TRBJ2-3, the V gene TRBV27; no clear D gene. Germline V gene sequence: CDR1 MNHEY, CDR2 SMNVEV (reference sequence). The V gene lost 3 bases and the J gene lost 5 bases, with 3 bases spanning the gap. The CDR3 consists of 11 residues. The DNA of the CDR3 is TGTGCCAGCAGTTTTAGAGATACGCAGTATTTT. Its protein product is CASSFRDTQYF.

The table lists this clonotype with many counts. CDR3 loop: CASSLGLEFHNEQFF. The CDR3 bases are TGTGCCAGCAGCTTAGGGCTAGAGTTCCACAATGAGCAGTTCTTC. This chain joins TRBV13 and TRBJ2-1; D not certain. Trimming removed 0 bases at V and 5 bases at J, with 11 bases between. CDR1 is PRHDT, CDR2 FYEKMQ, per germline (reference sequence). The CDR3 covers 15 residues.

This clonotype has just a few counts. V and J are TRBV5-6 and TRBJ2-5; D is uncertain. V was clipped by 0 bases and J by 5 bases, with 2 bases between them. The CDR3 loop spans 11 amino acids. The germline CDR1 and CDR2 sequences are SGHDT and YYEEEE. The CDR3 bases are TGTGCCAGCAGCTTGGTCGAGACCCAGTACTTC. It codes for CASSLVETQYF.

The sample holds many counts of this clonotype. The V gene is TRBV12-2, the J gene TRBJ2-3; the table's D call TRBD1 went unverified against the DNA. TRBV12-2 is recorded as a pseudogene. The CDR3 is made up of 17 amino acids. The CDR3 nucleotides read TGTGCAAGTCGCTTTCTGAAATGCCGGGACATACGAAATACGCAGTATTTT. Translation gives CASRFLKCRDIRNTQYF.

The CDR3 region has the DNA TGTGCCTGGAGTTCGACTGATACCATCCCCTACCAAGAGACCCAGTACTTC. Its translation: CAWSSTDTIPYQETQYF. The V gene is TRBV30, the J gene TRBJ2-5; unclear D gene. V lost 2 bases and J 0 bases, leaving 19 bases between the germline ends. CDR1 GTSNPN and CDR2 SVGIG come from the germline V gene (reference sequence). The CDR3 runs 17 residues.

This chain links TRBV4-3 with TRBJ1-2; D uncertain. V was trimmed by 0 bases and J by 4 bases, leaving 12 bases between them. This CDR3 contains 15 residues. CDR1 and CDR2 (germline): LGHNA, YSLEER. Here the CDR3 DNA reads TGCGCCAGCAGCCAAGAATTACAGCCTATCTATGGCTACACCTTC. Encoded protein: CASSQELQPIYGYTF.

This clonotype has more than one count but fewer than ten. The V call is TRBV7-9, the J call TRBJ1-5; TRBD1 is a possible D gene (6 bases). This CDR3 is 14 amino acids long. CDR1 SEHNR and CDR2 FQNEAQ come from the germline V gene (reference sequence). Trimming shortened V by 5 bases and J by 5 bases, and 13 bases separated the two germline ends. The CDR3 DNA reads TGTGCCAGCAGCGCGTCTGGGGGCGATCAGCCCCAGCATTTT. It encodes CASSASGGDQPQHF. The full variable domain, in which reference TRBV7-9 and TRBJ1-5 provide the parts outside the CDR3, is DTGVSQNPRHKITKRGQNVTFRCDPISEHNRLYWYRQTLGQGPEFLTYFQNEAQLEKSRLLSDRFSAERPKGSFSTLEIQRTEQGDSAMYLCASSASGGDQPQHFGDGTRLSIL.

This clonotype was seen ten or more times. The chain couples TRBV5-1 to TRBJ2-1; D call uncertain. From germline, CDR1 is SGHRS and CDR2 YFSETQ. CDR3 size: 12 residues. V dropped 3 bases and J dropped 9 bases, with 10 bases sitting between them. The CDR3 spells CASSSEFTEQFF. The CDR3 region has the DNA TGCGCCAGCAGCTCGGAGTTTACTGAGCAGTTCTTC.

This clonotype was seen more than once but under ten times. This chain connects TRBV3-1 to TRBJ2-5, with TRBD2 as a possible D gene (6 bases). The CDR3 is made up of 15 amino acids. Germline V gives CDR1 LGHDT, CDR2 YNNKEL (reference sequence). V lost 1 base and J 1 base, leaving 10 bases between the germline ends. CDR3 DNA: TGTGCCAGCAGCCAAGGGCCTAGCGCCCAAGAGACCCAGTACTTC. Residues: CASSQGPSAQETQYF.

As concerns this clonotype: A clone one base away is much larger, so this may be a read error. The CDR3 end shows no conserved phenylalanine or tryptophan, and so a read error is likely. The V and J genes are TRBV12-3 or TRBV12-4 and TRBJ2-7, with unresolved D. The CDR3 sequence is 11 residues long. V was pared by 3 bases and J by 6 bases, with 6 bases between. The CDR3 spells CASSFRSEQYI. The CDR3 nucleotides are TGTGCCAGCAGTTTTCGTTCCGAGCAGTACATC.

This clonotype has just a few counts. The chain joins TRBV2 to TRBJ2-1; weak D call: TRBD2 (5 bases). Trimming shortened V by 3 bases and J by 10 bases, and 7 bases separated the two germline ends. The CDR3 is made up of 11 amino acids. Germline lookup yields CDR1 SNHLY and CDR2 FYNNEI. CDR3 amino acids: CASSDGGEQFF. The CDR3 coding sequence is TGTGCCAGCAGTGACGGAGGCGAGCAGTTCTTC.

Only a few counts were recorded for this clonotype. The chain carries TRBV28 and TRBJ2-7, with 7 bases aligning to TRBD1. This CDR3 region has 13 residues. Germline CDR1 is MDHEN and CDR2 is SYDVKM. V was clipped by 6 bases and J by 7 bases; unmatched bases: 9. The CDR3 here is CASRRTGSREQYF. DNA for the CDR3: TGTGCCAGCAGGCGGACAGGTTCTAGGGAGCAGTACTTC.

This clonotype was found many times. The chain has TRBV29-1 and TRBJ1-1, with D possibly being TRBD1 (5 bases). Germline CDR1 and CDR2: SQVTM and ANQGSEA. V lost 8 bases, J lost 4 bases, and 14 bases lay in between. The CDR3 totals 12 residues. The CDR3 nucleotides read TGCAGCATCACGGAGGGGAGCACTGAAGCTTTCTTT. Residues: CSITEGSTEAFF.